This TCR beta chain originates from a study of Graves' ophthalmopathy and Graves' hyperthyroidism. Study results and limitations: Detection in blood was also observed for most expanded thyroid clonotypes above 0.001 frequency.

This clonotype was seen once. Its target is not known. The CDR3 consists of 16 residues. V dropped 1 base and J dropped 2; count of bases not matched to a gene: 7. CDR1 and CDR2 (germline): SEHNR, FQNEAQ (reference sequence). RNA transcripts served as template for amplifying TCR beta CDR3 sequences. HTBI primers were employed in first-round RT-PCR, then a second-round multiplex PCR followed. TCRdb analysed the multiplex PCR reads with MiXCR anew, one entry per CDR3 protein. The sample shows tens of thousands of distinct CDR3 sequences, approximately 50% of them seen only once. This TCR was recovered from an adult woman with Graves' ophthalmopathy. Sequencing was done on a sample of peripheral blood. The chain couples TRBV7-9 to TRBJ1-2; 7 positions match TRBD1. CDR3 sequence (DNA): TGTGCCAGCAGCTTAGAGGGGGCAGGATCCAACTATGGCTACACCTTC. Translation gives CASSLEGAGSNYGYTF.